These 20 T cell receptor beta chains share one sample of origin, sequenced in a study of T-cell memory formation after mild COVID-19. Via MiXCR, TCRdb re-called the 5' RACE reads, giving one row per CDR3 protein. This repertoire shows roughly 370,000 distinct CDR3 sequences, about a sixth found once; its top ten account for roughly 21%. Sequencing was carried out using PBMCs or a T cell subset sorted from them (not recorded which). The source is a man aged 18 to 29 who had mild COVID-19 (a few samples of this study predate the infection). Cell type and time point are not known.

The rearrangement uses TRBV6-5 and TRBJ1-2, with D possibly matching TRBD1 (6 bases). Germline values: CDR1 MNHEY, CDR2 SVGAGI. Deletions cut 0 bases from V and 4 bases from J, with 12 bases between. The CDR3 has 15 residues. The CDR3 loop reads CASSYSAGESYGYTF. CDR3 nucleotide sequence: TGTGCCAGCAGTTACTCGGCAGGGGAAAGCTATGGCTACACCTTC.

This clonotype showed up just a few times. The chain couples TRBV7-3 to TRBJ2-5; D call uncertain. CDR3 length equals 13 residues. Per the germline V gene, CDR1 is SGHTA and CDR2 is FQGTGA. Trimming removed 1 base at V and 4 bases at J, with 7 bases between. The CDR3: CASSLSSAETQYF. The CDR3 nucleotides read TGTGCCAGCAGCTTAAGTTCAGCAGAGACCCAGTACTTC.

The J gene is TRBJ2-7, the V gene TRBV4-1; 9 nucleotides agree with TRBD1. The CDR3 sequence is 15 residues long. CDR1 is MGHRA, CDR2 YSYEKL, per germline. V lost 4 bases and J lost 5; bases outside the gene matches: 9. CDR3 sequence: CASSRPGTGSHEQYF. Here the CDR3 DNA reads TGCGCCAGCAGCCGCCCCGGGACAGGGTCTCACGAGCAGTACTTC.

In its sample, this clonotype was seen a few times. This chain connects TRBV20-1 to TRBJ2-3; 15 positions agree with TRBD2. CDR3 size: 16 residues. Germline lookup yields CDR1 DFQATT and CDR2 SNEGSKA (reference sequence). After removal of 4 bases from V and 2 bases from J, the junction contained 4 bases not matched to a gene. CDR3 sequence reads: CSATWTSGGDTDTQYF. Here the CDR3 DNA reads TGCAGTGCTACCTGGACTAGCGGGGGGGACACAGATACGCAGTATTTT.

This clonotype appeared many times. This chain links TRBV18 with TRBJ2-2; D uncertain. The CDR3 runs to 17 residues. Per germline, CDR1 KGHSH and CDR2 LQKENI. V was clipped by 2 bases and J by 2 bases, with 15 bases between them. CDR3 sequence (DNA): TGTGCCAGCTCACCAGGCCCCGGCTTTTCAAACACCGGGGAGCTGTTTTTT. Translation gives CASSPGPGFSNTGELFF.

The V and J genes are TRBV28 and TRBJ2-7; the D is unclear. Trimming removed 1 base from V and 3 bases from J, with 4 bases in between. This CDR3 has 12 residues. Germline-derived CDR1 and CDR2 are MDHEN and SYDVKM. CDR3 amino acids: CASSLSSYEQYV. In nucleotides, the CDR3 is TGTGCCAGCAGTTTATCCAGCTACGAGCAGTACGTC.

This clonotype was seen a handful of times. The chain joins TRBV7-6 to TRBJ1-2, with D unresolved. CDR3 size: 15 residues. Germline V gives CDR1 SGHVS, CDR2 FNYEAQ. V lost 1 base to trimming and J lost 4 bases, with 13 bases between them. The CDR3 region has the DNA TGTGCCAGCAGCTTAGATAGGCCCCCTTTCTATGGCTACACCTTC. It encodes CASSLDRPPFYGYTF.

In this sample, this clonotype turned up a few times. The chain is built from TRBV12-3 or TRBV12-4 and TRBJ1-2; 7 bases agree with TRBD1. J was trimmed by 3 bases and V by 1 base; bases with no gene match: 5. This CDR3 region has 15 residues. CDR3: CASSLGVQGDYGYTF. The CDR3 coding sequence is TGTGCCAGCAGTTTAGGAGTGCAGGGGGACTATGGCTACACCTTC.

The V and J genes are TRBV7-2 and TRBJ1-2; 8 nucleotides align to TRBD1. The CDR3 runs to 14 residues. Germline values: CDR1 SGHTA, CDR2 FQGNSA. The ends lost 5 bases at V and 6 bases at J; junction bases unmatched: 8. Written as DNA, the CDR3 is TGTGCCAGCAGCGACCCAGGGGGCGGGAATGGCTACACCTTC. Its translation: CASSDPGGGNGYTF.

This clonotype was counted between two and nine times. V gene TRBV7-9 combines with J gene TRBJ2-5; maybe TRBD2 (6 bases). The CDR3 contains 15 residues. From germline, CDR1 is SEHNR and CDR2 FQNEAQ (reference sequence). V was shortened by 4 bases and J by 5 bases, with 17 bases between the two germline ends. This chain's CDR3 is CASSSPRGAIETQYF. The CDR3 DNA reads TGTGCCAGCAGCTCCCCTCGCGGGGCGATCGAGACCCAGTACTTC.

This clonotype has just a few counts. This chain connects TRBV24-1 to TRBJ1-2; no reliable D call. Between the trimmed V and J ends, which lost 1 base and 2 bases, there was a span of 7 bases. The CDR3 consists of 14 residues. The germline V gene encodes CDR1 KGHDR and CDR2 SFDVKD. CDR3: CATSDFTVNYGYTF. The CDR3 region has the DNA TGTGCCACCAGTGATTTTACAGTAAACTATGGCTACACCTTC.

This clonotype was seen at least ten times. The chain couples TRBV7-2 to TRBJ2-1, with D possibly matching TRBD2 (6 bases). CDR1 and CDR2 from the germline V gene are SGHTA and FQGNSA. The CDR3 totals 13 residues. Between the trimmed V and J ends, which lost 5 bases and 9 bases, there was a span of 14 bases. CDR3 region: CASSLRLVGEQFF. CDR3 nucleotide sequence: TGTGCCAGCAGCCTAAGACTAGTGGGTGAGCAGTTCTTC. Full variable domain (remainder filled in from reference TRBV7-2 and TRBJ2-1): GAGVSQSPSNKVTEKGKDVELRCDPISGHTALYWYRQSLGQGLEFLIYFQGNSAPDKSGLPSDRFSAERTGGSVSTLTIQRTQQEDSAVYLCASSLRLVGEQFFGPGTRLTVL.

This clonotype was observed many times. V is TRBV4-1 and J is TRBJ1-1; TRBD1 matches 7 bases. The V segment lost 1 base and the J segment 1 base; nucleotides outside the gene matches: 9. In germline, CDR1 is MGHRA, CDR2 YSYEKL. CDR3 length: 17 amino acids. This chain's CDR3 is CASSQGPLRQGNTEAFF. CDR3 DNA: TGCGCCAGCAGCCAAGGACCGCTCCGACAGGGGAACACTGAAGCTTTCTTT.

The table lists this clonotype with many counts. The chain has TRBV15 and TRBJ2-1; 7 positions agree with TRBD2. In germline, CDR1 is LNHNV, CDR2 YYDKDF (reference sequence). The CDR3 is 16 residues long. V lost 0 bases and J lost 3; bases outside the gene matches: 5. The CDR3 here is CATSRDPGTNYNEQFF. The CDR3 nucleotides are TGTGCCACCAGCAGAGACCCCGGGACTAACTACAATGAGCAGTTCTTC.

CDR3 in amino acids: CASSSQSGYTQYF. The CDR3 DNA is TGTGCCAGCAGTTCACAGAGCGGCTATACGCAGTATTTT. V and J are TRBV6-5 and TRBJ2-3, with a possible D match to TRBD2 (5 bases). The CDR3 length is 13 residues. CDR1 is MNHEY and CDR2 is SVGAGI in the germline V gene. V was cut by 4 bases and J by 7 bases, with 12 bases left in between.

The rearrangement uses TRBV7-2 and TRBJ2-6; D is possibly TRBD1 or TRBD2 (5 bases each). The V gene lost 8 bases and the J gene lost 0 bases, with 11 bases spanning the gap. CDR3 length: 15 amino acids. Germline CDR1 is SGHTA and CDR2 is FQGNSA. The CDR3 nucleotides read TGTGCCAGCGGGGGAGCTTTCTCTGGGGCCAACGTCCTGACTTTC. It yields the protein CASGGAFSGANVLTF.

V is TRBV7-9 and J is TRBJ2-5; D possibly corresponds to TRBD1 (6 bases). Germline lookup yields CDR1 SEHNR and CDR2 FQNEAQ (reference sequence). Trimming stripped 5 bases from V and 4 bases from J, with 11 bases between. This CDR3 region has 13 residues. The CDR3 here is CASSAGARETQYF. The CDR3 DNA reads as TGTGCCAGCAGCGCAGGGGCTAGAGAGACCCAGTACTTC.

Only a few counts were recorded for this clonotype. The V call is TRBV19, the J call TRBJ1-5; the match to TRBD1 covers 8 bases. J was trimmed by 7 bases and V by 6 bases; bases with no gene match: 8. Germline lookup yields CDR1 LNHDA and CDR2 SQIVND (reference sequence). CDR3 length: 14 amino acids. Written as DNA, the CDR3 is TGTGCCAGTAGCGCAAGGACAGGGACCCAGCCCCAGCATTTT. Its protein product is CASSARTGTQPQHF.

The sample holds a few counts of this clonotype. This chain links TRBV20-1 with TRBJ2-5, with D perhaps TRBD1 or TRBD2 (5 bases each). The length of the CDR3 is 15 residues. The germline CDR1 and CDR2 sequences are DFQATT and SNEGSKA (reference sequence). V lost 6 bases, J lost 5 bases, and 22 bases lay in between. This CDR3 is CSARNAGTSGETQYF. CDR3 DNA: TGCAGTGCCCGCAATGCCGGGACCTCAGGGGAGACCCAGTACTTC.

Here the CDR3 reads CASSHGPLGGYTF. The CDR3 nucleotides read TGCGCCAGCAGCCACGGACCCCTGGGCGGCTACACCTTC. The chain carries TRBV4-3 and TRBJ1-2; D remains ambiguous. V shed 3 bases and J shed 8 bases, with 13 bases lying between them. Germline lookup yields CDR1 LGHNA and CDR2 YSLEER. The CDR3 contains 13 residues.